These T cell receptor beta chains were read from a single sample in a study of blood T cell repertoires in COVID-19. Method: immunoSEQ multiplex PCR; TCRdb's copy keeps in-frame clones and lacks some. Among 200,000 or so clones listed, more than 75% were seen once. Sequencing was carried out using peripheral blood. The receptors here all came from a man in his fifties with acute or convalescent COVID-19. Both conserved end residues are part of each CDR3. Each record gives: V gene, J gene, CDR3 protein.

>TRBV7-8|TRBJ2-6
CASSLSGTISGANVLTF
>TRBV29-1|TRBJ2-1
CSGRLAGGAYEQFF
>TRBV7-6|TRBJ1-1
CASSSSPGANTEAFF
>TRBV12-3/TRBV12-4|TRBJ1-2
CASRSLDFGYTF
>TRBV19|TRBJ2-4
CASSIVGQGSAKNIQYF
>TRBV2|TRBJ1-5
CASRNSQGLSNQPQHF
>TRBV2|TRBJ1-1
CASVWGGNTEAFF
>TRBV7-9|TRBJ1-5
CASSGSGAPGPQHF
>TRBV5-4|TRBJ1-2
CASSPDRDYGYTF
>TRBV12-3/TRBV12-4|TRBJ1-2
CASSFLGRYHTF
>TRBV7-9|TRBJ1-3
CASSPLGGIIYF
>TRBV27|TRBJ1-3
CASSFTYSGGNTIYF
>TRBV6-4|TRBJ2-2
CASSDELVRNTGELFF
>TRBV11-2|TRBJ1-2
CASSFNLENYGYTF
>TRBV12-3/TRBV12-4|TRBJ1-2
CASSLELSYGYTF